Following are 12 T cell receptor beta chains from one sample sequenced in a study of T cell responses to AZD1222 COVID-19 vaccine. Some clones are missing from TCRdb's copy, which holds only in-frame ones; the method was immunoSEQ multiplex PCR. The top ten hold 1.5% to 1.7% of the sample, which has 100,000 to 150,000 clones, 70% to 90% seen once. Sequenced here: peripheral blood, sampled on day 0 of AZD1222 vaccination. These receptor sequences come from an adult in good health.

The V and J genes are TRBV7-6 and TRBJ2-1; D is undetermined. Germline CDR1 and CDR2: SGHVS and FNYEAQ. The CDR3 runs to 11 residues. The V end lost 1 base, the J end lost 9 bases, and 4 bases lay between the germline ends. This CDR3 is CASSLGGEQFF. Here the CDR3 DNA reads TGTGCCAGCAGCTTAGGTGGTGAGCAGTTCTTC.

The chain combines TRBV10-2 with TRBJ2-5; D remains ambiguous. Germline CDR1 and CDR2: WSHSY and SAAADI. Trimming took off 2 bases at V and 0 bases at J, with 10 bases between the two ends. The CDR3 spans 15 residues. The CDR3: CASSEKWSHQETQYF. The DNA for the CDR3 is TGCGCCAGCAGTGAGAAGTGGAGCCACCAAGAGACCCAGTACTTC.

DNA of the CDR3: TGTGCCAGCAGCTTTGGCAGGGGGGTAGCTAACTATGGCTACACCTTC. Protein sequence: CASSFGRGVANYGYTF. The chain is built from TRBV5-8 and TRBJ1-2; the match to TRBD1 covers 7 bases. The CDR3 is 16 residues long. Germline CDR1 is SGHTS and CDR2 is YDEGEE. V lost 2 bases and J lost 0; bases outside the gene matches: 7.

This sequence joins TRBV6-1 and TRBJ2-5, with D uncertain. This CDR3 spans 15 amino acids. Germline CDR1 MNHNS, CDR2 SASEGT. The V end lost 1 base, the J end lost 2 bases, and 11 bases lay between the germline ends. For the CDR3, the DNA is TGTGCCAGCAGTGAAGGGAACGGTAGACAAGAGACCCAGTACTTC. Translation: CASSEGNGRQETQYF.

The chain links TRBV18 to TRBJ2-7; D remains ambiguous. CDR1 and CDR2 from the germline V gene are KGHSH and LQKENI. The length of the CDR3 is 16 residues. The V end was cut by 0 bases, the J end by 3 bases, with 15 bases between. CDR3 amino acids: CASSPPAYLKGYEQYF. In DNA, the CDR3 is TGTGCCAGCTCACCACCAGCATACTTAAAAGGCTACGAGCAGTACTTC.

The rearrangement joins TRBV30 to TRBJ1-1, with 7 nucleotides matching TRBD1. CDR3 length: 17 residues. CDR1 GTSNPN and CDR2 SVGIG come from the germline V gene (reference sequence). Trimming removed 3 bases from V and 0 bases from J; junction bases left unmatched: 13. The CDR3 spells CAWRGDSGPNMNTEAFF. The CDR3 bases are TGTGCCTGGAGGGGGGACAGCGGACCTAACATGAACACTGAAGCTTTCTTT.

The CDR3 region has the DNA TGTGCCAGCACGCCCCCCGGACCCGACCGGGCTGAAGCTTTCTTT. Its protein is CASTPPGPDRAEAFF. The chain joins TRBV21-1 to TRBJ1-1. TRBV21-1 is labeled a pseudogene. The CDR3 is 15 residues long.

The CDR3 bases are TGTGCCAGCAGCTCCCCCGGGACAGGGGTTGGCAATGAGCAGTTCTTC. Translating it yields CASSSPGTGVGNEQFF. The rearrangement links TRBV7-9 to TRBJ2-1; 10 bases align to TRBD1. V was clipped by 4 bases and J by 6 bases; unmatched bases: 9. The CDR3 covers 16 residues. Germline V lookup: CDR1 SEHNR, CDR2 FQNEAQ (reference sequence).

The chain recombines TRBV6-2 or TRBV6-3 with TRBJ1-1; a possible D gene is TRBD1 (5 bases). The CDR3 runs 13 residues. V shed 2 bases and J shed 4 bases, with 8 bases lying between them. Germline V gene sequence: CDR1 MNHEY, CDR2 SVGEGT. The CDR3 bases are TGTGCCAGCAGTTACGGGGGATTCACTGAAGCTTTCTTT. Protein: CASSYGGFTEAFF.

The chain carries TRBV7-3 and TRBJ1-1; no reliable D call. This CDR3 is built from 15 residues. The V gene's germline CDR1 is SGHTA and CDR2 FQGTGA. V lost 7 bases and J 0 bases, leaving 15 bases between the germline ends. The CDR3 DNA sequence: TGTGCCAGCATCCCGAAGGGCAGGATGAACACTGAAGCTTTCTTT. Its translation is CASIPKGRMNTEAFF.

The chain recombines TRBV19 with TRBJ2-1; 9 nucleotides match TRBD2. V was pared by 3 bases and J by 3 bases, with 9 bases of the junction left unmatched. Germline lookup yields CDR1 LNHDA and CDR2 SQIVND (reference sequence). CDR3 length: 17 amino acids. The CDR3: CASSMGFLAGVYNEQFF. In DNA, the CDR3 is TGTGCCAGTAGTATGGGTTTTTTAGCGGGAGTCTACAATGAGCAGTTCTTC.

DNA of the CDR3: TGTGCCAGCAGTTTTTCGACAGGGGGGATTTACGAGCAGTACTTC. Protein sequence: CASSFSTGGIYEQYF. The J gene is TRBJ2-7, the V gene TRBV27, with 9 bases that match TRBD1. V shed 3 bases and J 4 bases; nucleotides not matched to a gene: 7. Germline lookup yields CDR1 MNHEY and CDR2 SMNVEV (reference sequence). The CDR3 is 15 amino acids.